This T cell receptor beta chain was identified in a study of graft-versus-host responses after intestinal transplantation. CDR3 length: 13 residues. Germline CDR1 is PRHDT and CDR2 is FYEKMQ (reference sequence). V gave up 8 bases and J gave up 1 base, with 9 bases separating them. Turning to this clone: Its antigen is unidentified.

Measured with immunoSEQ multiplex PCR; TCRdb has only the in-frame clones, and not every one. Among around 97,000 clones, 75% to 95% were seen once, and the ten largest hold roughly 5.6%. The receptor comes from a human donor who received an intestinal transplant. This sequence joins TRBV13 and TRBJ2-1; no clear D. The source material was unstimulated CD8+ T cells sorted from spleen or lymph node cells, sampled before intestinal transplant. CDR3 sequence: CASGYGSYNEQFF. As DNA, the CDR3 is TGTGCCAGCGGGTACGGATCCTACAATGAGCAGTTCTTC.